The 2 T cell receptor beta chains in this list originate from one sample, sequenced in a study of Graves' ophthalmopathy and Graves' hyperthyroidism. For repertoire sequencing, the TCR beta CDR3 regions were amplified from RNA transcripts. Following a first-round RT-PCR that used HTBI primers, a second-round multiplex PCR was carried out. In TCRdb, the multiplex PCR reads were re-called with MiXCR into one record per CDR3 protein. The data contain 350,000 to 450,000 distinct CDR3 sequences, around 21% of them singletons. Sequencing was carried out using peripheral blood. The source of these receptors is a woman aged 18 to 35 with stable Graves' hyperthyroidism.

V usage is TRBV27 and J usage is TRBJ1-6, with D possibly matching TRBD1 (6 bases). Trimming removed 5 bases from V and 0 bases from J, with 14 bases in between. CDR3 size: 17 residues. Germline CDR1 and CDR2: MNHEY and SMNVEV (reference sequence). The CDR3 here is CASSPGQLSSYNSPLHF. In DNA, the CDR3 is TGTGCCAGCAGTCCAGGACAGCTAAGCTCCTATAATTCACCCCTCCACTTT.

This chain joins TRBV11-2 and TRBJ1-5, with 10 bases matching TRBD1. In germline, CDR1 is SGHAT, CDR2 FQNNGV. The CDR3 is 15 amino acids. V lost 4 bases to trimming and J lost 13 bases; unmatched junction nucleotides: 13. This CDR3 is CASSSPGTGASFQHF. CDR3 nucleotides: TGTGCCAGCAGCTCGCCCGGGACAGGGGCCTCTTTTCAGCATTTT.